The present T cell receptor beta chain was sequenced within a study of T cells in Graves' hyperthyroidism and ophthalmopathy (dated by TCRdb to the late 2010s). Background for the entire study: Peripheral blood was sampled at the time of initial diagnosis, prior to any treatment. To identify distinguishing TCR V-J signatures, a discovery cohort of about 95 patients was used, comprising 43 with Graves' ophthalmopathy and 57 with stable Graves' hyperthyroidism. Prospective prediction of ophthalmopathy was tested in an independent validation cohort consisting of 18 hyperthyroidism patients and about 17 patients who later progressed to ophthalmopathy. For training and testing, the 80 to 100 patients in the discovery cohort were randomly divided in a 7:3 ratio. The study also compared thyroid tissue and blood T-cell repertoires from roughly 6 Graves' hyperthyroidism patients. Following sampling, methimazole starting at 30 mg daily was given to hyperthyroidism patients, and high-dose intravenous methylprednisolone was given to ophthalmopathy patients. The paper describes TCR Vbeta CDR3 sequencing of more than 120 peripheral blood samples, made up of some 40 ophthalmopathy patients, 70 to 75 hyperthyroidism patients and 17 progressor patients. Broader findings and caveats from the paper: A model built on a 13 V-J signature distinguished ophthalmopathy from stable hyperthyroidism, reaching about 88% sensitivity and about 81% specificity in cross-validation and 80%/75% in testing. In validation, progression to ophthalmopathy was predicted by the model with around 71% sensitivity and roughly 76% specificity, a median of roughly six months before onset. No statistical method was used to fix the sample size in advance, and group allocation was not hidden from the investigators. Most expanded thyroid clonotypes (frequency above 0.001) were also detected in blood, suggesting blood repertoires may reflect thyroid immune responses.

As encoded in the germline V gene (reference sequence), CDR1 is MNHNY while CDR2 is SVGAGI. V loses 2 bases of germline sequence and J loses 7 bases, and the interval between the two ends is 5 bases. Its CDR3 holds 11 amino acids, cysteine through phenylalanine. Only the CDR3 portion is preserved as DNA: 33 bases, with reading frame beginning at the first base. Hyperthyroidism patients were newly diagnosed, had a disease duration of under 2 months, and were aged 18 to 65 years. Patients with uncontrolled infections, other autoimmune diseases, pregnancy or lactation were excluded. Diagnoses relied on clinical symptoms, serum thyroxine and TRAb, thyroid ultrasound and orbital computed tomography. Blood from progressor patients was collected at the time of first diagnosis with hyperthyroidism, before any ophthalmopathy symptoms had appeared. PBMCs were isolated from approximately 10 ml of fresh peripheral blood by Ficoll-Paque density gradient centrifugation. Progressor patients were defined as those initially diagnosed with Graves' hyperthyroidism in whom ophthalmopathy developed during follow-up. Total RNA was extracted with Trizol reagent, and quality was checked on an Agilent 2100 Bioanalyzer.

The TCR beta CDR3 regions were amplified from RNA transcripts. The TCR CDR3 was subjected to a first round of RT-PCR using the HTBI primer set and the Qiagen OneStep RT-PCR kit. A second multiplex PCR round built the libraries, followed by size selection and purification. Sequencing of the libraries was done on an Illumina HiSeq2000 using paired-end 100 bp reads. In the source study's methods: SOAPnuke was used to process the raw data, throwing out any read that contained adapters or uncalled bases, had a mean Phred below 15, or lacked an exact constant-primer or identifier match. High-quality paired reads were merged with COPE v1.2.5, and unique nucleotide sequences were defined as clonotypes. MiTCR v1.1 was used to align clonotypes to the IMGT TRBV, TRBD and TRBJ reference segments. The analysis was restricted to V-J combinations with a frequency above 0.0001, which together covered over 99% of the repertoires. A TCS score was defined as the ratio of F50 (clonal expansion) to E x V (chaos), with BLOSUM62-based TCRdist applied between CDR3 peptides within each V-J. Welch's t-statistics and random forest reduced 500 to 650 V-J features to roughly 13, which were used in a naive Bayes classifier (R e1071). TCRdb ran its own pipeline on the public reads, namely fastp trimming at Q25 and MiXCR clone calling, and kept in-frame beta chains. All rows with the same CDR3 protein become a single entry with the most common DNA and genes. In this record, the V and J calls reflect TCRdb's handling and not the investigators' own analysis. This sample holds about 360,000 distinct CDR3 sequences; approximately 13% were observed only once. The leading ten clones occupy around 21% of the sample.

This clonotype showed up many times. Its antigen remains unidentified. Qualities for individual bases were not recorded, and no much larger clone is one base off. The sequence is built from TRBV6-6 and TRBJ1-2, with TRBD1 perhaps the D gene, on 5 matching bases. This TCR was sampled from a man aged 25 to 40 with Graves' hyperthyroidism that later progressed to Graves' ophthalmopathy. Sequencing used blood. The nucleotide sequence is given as TGTGCCAGCAGTTACGGGGGTGGCTACACCTTC. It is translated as CASSYGGGYTF.